This T cell receptor beta chain was identified in a study of TIL therapy for anti-PD-1-resistant metastatic lung cancer. On the study more broadly: Tumors had a median PD-L1 proportion score of approximately 6.4%.

This was the immunoSEQ v3 assay. Using immunoSEQ multiplex PCR, the repertoire was profiled, and TCRdb retains in-frame clones only, with some absent. The sample contains about 2,400 clones, around 73% of which appear only once. The time point: pre-treatment sample, taken before nivolumab and TIL therapy. Tumor tissue came from excised metastases, mostly pleural nodules or supraclavicular lymph nodes. Progressing patients received lymphodepletion, expanded TIL infusion and IL-2. Adults with stage 4 NSCLC were enrolled in a phase I trial. Germline loops: CDR1 SGHTA, CDR2 FQGTGA. There are 15 residues in the CDR3. Trimming left V 6 bases short and J 4 bases short, with 18 bases between.

This material consisted of tumor tissue, taken at baseline. The TCR sequence derives from a person aged 30 to 80 with non-small cell lung cancer. Some clones in this sample may be carry-over from other donors' samples. The gene calls are TRBV7-3 and TRBJ2-5; D possibly corresponds to TRBD2 (7 bases). The CDR3 sequence: CASSPSGTWGETQYF. Written as DNA, the CDR3 is TGTGCCAGCAGTCCCAGCGGGACATGGGGAGAGACCCAGTACTTC.